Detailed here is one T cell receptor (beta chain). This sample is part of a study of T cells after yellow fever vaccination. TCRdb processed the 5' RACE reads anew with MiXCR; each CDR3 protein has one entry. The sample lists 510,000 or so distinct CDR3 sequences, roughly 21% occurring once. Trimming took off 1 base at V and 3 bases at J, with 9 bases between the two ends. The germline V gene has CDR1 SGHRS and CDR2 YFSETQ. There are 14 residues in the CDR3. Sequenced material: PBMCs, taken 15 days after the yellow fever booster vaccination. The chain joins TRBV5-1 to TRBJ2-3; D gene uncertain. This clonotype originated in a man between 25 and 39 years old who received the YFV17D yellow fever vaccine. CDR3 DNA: TGCGCCAGCAGCTTGCCTGCAGCAACAGATACGCAGTATTTT. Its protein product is CASSLPAATDTQYF.